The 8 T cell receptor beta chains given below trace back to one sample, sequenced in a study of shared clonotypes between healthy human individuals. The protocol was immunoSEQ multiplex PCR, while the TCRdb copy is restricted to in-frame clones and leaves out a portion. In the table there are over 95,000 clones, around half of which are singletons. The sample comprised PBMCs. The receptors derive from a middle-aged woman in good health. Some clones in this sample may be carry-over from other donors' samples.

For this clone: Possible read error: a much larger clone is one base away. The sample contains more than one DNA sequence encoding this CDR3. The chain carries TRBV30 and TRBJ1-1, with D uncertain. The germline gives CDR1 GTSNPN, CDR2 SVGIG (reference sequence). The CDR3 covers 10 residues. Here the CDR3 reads CAWVYTEAFF. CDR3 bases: TGTGCCTGGGTGTACACTGAAGCCTTCTTT.

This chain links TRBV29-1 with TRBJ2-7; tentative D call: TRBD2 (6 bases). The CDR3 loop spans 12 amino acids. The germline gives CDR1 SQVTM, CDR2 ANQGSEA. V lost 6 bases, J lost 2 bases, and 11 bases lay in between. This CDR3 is CSVGAGTYEQYF. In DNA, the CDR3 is TGCAGCGTCGGAGCGGGTACCTACGAGCAGTACTTC.

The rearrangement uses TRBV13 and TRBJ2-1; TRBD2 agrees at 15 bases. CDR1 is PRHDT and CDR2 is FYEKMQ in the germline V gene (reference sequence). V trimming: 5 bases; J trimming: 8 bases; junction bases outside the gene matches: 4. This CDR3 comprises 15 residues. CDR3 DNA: TGTGCCAGCAGCCACGGACTAGCGGGAGGGTATGAGCAGTTCTTC. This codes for CASSHGLAGGYEQFF.

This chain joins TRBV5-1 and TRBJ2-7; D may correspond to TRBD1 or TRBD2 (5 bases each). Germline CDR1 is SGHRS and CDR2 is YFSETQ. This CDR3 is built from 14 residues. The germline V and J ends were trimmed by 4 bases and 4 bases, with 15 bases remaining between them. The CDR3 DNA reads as TGCGCCAGCAGCGACGGGACCTCATTTTACGAGCAGTACTTC. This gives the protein CASSDGTSFYEQYF.

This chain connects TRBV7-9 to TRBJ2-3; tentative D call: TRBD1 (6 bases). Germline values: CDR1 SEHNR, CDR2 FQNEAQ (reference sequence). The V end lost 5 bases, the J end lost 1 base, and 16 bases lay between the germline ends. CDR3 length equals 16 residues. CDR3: CASSPDRTIRTDTQYF. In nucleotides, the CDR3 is TGTGCCAGCAGCCCCGACAGGACAATACGCACAGATACGCAGTATTTT.

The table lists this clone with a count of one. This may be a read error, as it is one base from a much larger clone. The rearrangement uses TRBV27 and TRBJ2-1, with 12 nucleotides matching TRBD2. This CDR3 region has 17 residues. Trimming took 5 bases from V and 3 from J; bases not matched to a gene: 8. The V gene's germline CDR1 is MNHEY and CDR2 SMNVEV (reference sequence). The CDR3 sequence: CASSPRTSGKLYNEQFF. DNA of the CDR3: TGTGCCAGCAGTCCAAGGACTAGCGGGAAACTCTACAATGAGCAGTTCTTC.

The DNA for the CDR3 is TGTGCCAGCAGCCAAGGTCTAGCGAACTACGAGCAGTACTTC. Translating it yields CASSQGLANYEQYF. The chain uses TRBV4-2 and TRBJ2-5, with a tentative D call TRBD2 (6 bases). The J call may be faulty, since TRBJ2-7 better matches the DNA end. Germline V lookup: CDR1 LGHNA, CDR2 YNFKEQ. This CDR3 has 14 amino acids.

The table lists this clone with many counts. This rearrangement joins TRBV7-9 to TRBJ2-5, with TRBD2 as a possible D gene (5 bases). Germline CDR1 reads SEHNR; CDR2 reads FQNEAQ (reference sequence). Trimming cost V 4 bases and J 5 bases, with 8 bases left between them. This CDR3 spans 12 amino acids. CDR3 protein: CASSSRGETQYF. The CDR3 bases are TGTGCCAGCAGCTCAAGAGGGGAGACCCAGTACTTC.